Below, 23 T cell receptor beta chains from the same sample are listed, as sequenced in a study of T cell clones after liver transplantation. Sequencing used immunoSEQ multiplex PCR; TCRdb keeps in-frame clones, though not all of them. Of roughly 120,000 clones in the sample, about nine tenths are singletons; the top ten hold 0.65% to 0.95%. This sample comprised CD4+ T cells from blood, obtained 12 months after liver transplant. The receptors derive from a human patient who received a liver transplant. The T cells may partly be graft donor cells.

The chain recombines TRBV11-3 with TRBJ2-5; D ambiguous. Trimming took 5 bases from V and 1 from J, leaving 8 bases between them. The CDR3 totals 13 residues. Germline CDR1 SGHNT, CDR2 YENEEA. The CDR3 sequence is CASSPAIQETQYF. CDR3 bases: TGTGCCAGCAGCCCGGCGATCCAAGAGACCCAGTACTTC. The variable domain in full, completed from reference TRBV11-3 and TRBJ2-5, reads EAGVVQSPRYKIIEKKQPVAFWCNPISGHNTLYWYLQNLGQGPELLIRYENEEAVDDSQLPKDRFSAERLKGVDSTLKIQPAELGDSAVYLCASSPAIQETQYFGPGTRLLVL.

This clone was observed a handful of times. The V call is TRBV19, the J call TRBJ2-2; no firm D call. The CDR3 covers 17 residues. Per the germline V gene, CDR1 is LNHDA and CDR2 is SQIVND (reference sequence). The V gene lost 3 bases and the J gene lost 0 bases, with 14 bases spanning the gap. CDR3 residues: CASSIFSRVANTGELFF. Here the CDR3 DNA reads TGTGCCAGTAGTATCTTTTCACGGGTAGCGAACACCGGGGAGCTGTTTTTT.

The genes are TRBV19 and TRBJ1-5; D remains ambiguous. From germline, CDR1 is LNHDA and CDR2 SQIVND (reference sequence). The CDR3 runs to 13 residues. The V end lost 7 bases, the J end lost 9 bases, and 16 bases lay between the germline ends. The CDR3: CASTPTGVGPQHF. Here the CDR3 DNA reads TGTGCCAGTACTCCGACTGGGGTGGGGCCCCAGCATTTT.

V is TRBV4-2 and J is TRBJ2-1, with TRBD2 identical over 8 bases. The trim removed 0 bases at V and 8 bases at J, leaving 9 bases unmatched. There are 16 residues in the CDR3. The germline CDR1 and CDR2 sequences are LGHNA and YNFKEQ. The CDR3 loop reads CASSQDWTAGGDEQFF. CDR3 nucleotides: TGTGCCAGCAGCCAAGATTGGACGGCGGGAGGCGATGAGCAGTTCTTC.

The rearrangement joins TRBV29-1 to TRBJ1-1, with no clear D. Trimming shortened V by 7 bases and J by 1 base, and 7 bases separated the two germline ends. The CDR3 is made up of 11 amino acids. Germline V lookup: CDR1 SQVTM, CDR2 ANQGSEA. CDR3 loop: CSGRKNTEAFF. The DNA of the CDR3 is TGCAGCGGAAGGAAGAACACTGAAGCTTTCTTT.

CDR3 DNA sequence: TGTGCCAGTACTGACCCCAGGGGACAGGGGGCAGGAAACACCATATATTTT. Its protein is CASTDPRGQGAGNTIYF. The chain combines TRBV19 with TRBJ1-3, with TRBD1 identical over 12 bases. This CDR3 comprises 17 residues. The germline V gene has CDR1 LNHDA and CDR2 SQIVND (reference sequence). V shed 7 bases, J shed 4 bases, and the junction held 11 bases outside the gene matches.

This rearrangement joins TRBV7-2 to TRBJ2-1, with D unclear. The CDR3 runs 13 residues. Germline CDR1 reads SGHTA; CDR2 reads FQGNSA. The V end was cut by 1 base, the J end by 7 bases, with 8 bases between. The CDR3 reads CASSLGSTNEQFF. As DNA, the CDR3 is TGTGCCAGCAGCTTAGGTTCCACGAATGAGCAGTTCTTC. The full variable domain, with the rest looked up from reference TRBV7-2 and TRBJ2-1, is GAGVSQSPSNKVTEKGKDVELRCDPISGHTALYWYRQSLGQGLEFLIYFQGNSAPDKSGLPSDRFSAERTGGSVSTLTIQRTQQEDSAVYLCASSLGSTNEQFFGPGTRLTVL.

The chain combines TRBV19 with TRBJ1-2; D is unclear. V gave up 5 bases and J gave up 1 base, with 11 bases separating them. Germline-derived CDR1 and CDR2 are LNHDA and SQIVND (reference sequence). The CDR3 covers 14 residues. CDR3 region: CASSSSAINYGYTF. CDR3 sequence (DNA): TGTGCCAGTAGTTCCAGCGCCATTAACTATGGCTACACCTTC.

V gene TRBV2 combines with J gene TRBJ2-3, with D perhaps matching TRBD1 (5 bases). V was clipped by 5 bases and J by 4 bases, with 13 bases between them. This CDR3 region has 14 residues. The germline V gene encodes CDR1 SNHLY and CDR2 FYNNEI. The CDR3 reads CASSSSRVADTQYF. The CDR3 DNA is TGTGCCAGCAGTTCTTCCAGGGTCGCAGATACGCAGTATTTT. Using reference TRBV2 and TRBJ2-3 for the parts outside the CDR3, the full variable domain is EPEVTQTPSHQVTQMGQEVILRCVPISNHLYFYWYRQILGQKVEFLVSFYNNEISEKSEIFDDQFSVERPDGSNFTLKIRSTKLEDSAMYFCASSSSRVADTQYFGPGTRLTVL.

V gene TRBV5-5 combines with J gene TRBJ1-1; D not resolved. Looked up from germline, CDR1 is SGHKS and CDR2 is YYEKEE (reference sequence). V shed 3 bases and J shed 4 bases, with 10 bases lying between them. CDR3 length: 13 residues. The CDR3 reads CASSSEGSTEAFF. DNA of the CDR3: TGTGCCAGCAGCTCAGAGGGATCCACTGAAGCTTTCTTT.

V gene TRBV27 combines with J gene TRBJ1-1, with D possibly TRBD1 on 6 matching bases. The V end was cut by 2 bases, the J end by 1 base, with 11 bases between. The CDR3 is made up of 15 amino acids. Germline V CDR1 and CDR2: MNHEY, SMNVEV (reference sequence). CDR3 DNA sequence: TGTGCCAGCAGTTTAAACAGGGCCTCGAACACTGAAGCTTTCTTT. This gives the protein CASSLNRASNTEAFF.

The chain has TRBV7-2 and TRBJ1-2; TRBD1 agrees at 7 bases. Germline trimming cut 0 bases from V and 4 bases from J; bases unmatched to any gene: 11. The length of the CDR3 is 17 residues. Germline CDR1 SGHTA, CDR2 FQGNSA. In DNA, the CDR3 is TGTGCCAGCAGCTTAGCGCCCCACCCAGGGGGATCCTATGGCTACACCTTC. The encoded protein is CASSLAPHPGGSYGYTF.

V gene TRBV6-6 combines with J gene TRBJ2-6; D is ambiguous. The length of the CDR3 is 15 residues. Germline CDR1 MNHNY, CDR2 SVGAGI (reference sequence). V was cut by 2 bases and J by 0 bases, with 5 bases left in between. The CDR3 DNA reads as TGTGCCAGCAGTTACGCTAGCTCTGGGGCCAACGTCCTGACTTTC. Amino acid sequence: CASSYASSGANVLTF.

CDR3 DNA: TGCAGCACCCAAGAAGGGATTGGCTACACCTTC. It specifies CSTQEGIGYTF. The chain joins TRBV29-1 to TRBJ1-2; no reliable D call. Between the trimmed V and J ends, which lost 8 bases and 7 bases, there was a span of 14 bases. The CDR3 spans 11 residues. Per germline, CDR1 SQVTM and CDR2 ANQGSEA.

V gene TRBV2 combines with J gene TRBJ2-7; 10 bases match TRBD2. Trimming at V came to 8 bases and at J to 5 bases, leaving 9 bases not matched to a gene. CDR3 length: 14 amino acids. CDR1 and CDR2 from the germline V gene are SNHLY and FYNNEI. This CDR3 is CASGPGLAINEQYF. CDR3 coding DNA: TGTGCCAGCGGACCGGGACTAGCGATAAACGAGCAGTACTTC.

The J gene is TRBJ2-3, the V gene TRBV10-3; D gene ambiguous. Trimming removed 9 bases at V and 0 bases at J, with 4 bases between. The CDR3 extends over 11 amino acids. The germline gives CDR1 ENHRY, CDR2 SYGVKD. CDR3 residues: CAIGSTDTQYF. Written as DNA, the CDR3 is TGTGCCATAGGGAGCACAGATACGCAGTATTTT.

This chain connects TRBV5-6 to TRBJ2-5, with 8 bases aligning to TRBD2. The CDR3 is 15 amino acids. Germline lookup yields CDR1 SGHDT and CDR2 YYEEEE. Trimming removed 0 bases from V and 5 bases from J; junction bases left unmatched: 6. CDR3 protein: CASSLVLAGTETQYF. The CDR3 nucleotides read TGTGCCAGCAGCTTGGTGCTAGCGGGCACGGAGACCCAGTACTTC.

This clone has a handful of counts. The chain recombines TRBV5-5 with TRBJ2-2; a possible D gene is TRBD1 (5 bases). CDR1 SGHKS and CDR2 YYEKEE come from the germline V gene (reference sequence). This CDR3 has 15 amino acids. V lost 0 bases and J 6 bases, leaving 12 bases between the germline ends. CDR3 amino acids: CASSLGSGFAGELFF. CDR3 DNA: TGTGCCAGCAGCTTGGGGTCAGGGTTCGCCGGGGAGCTGTTTTTT.

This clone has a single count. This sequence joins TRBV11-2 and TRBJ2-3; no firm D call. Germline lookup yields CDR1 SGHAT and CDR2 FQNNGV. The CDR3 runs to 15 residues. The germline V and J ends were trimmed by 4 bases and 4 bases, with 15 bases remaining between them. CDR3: CASSSRSERPDTQYF. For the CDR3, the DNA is TGTGCCAGCAGCTCCCGGTCTGAAAGGCCAGATACGCAGTATTTT. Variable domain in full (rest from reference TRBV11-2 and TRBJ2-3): EAGVAQSPRYKIIEKRQSVAFWCNPISGHATLYWYQQILGQGPKLLIQFQNNGVVDDSQLPKDRFSAERLKGVDSTLKIQPAKLEDSAVYLCASSSRSERPDTQYFGPGTRLTVL.

The CDR3 loop reads CASSPGTGYGYTF. Written as DNA, the CDR3 is TGTGCCAGCAGTCCCGGGACAGGCTATGGCTACACCTTC. The chain links TRBV7-2 to TRBJ1-2, with 8 bases identical to TRBD1. The germline V gene has CDR1 SGHTA and CDR2 FQGNSA. The CDR3 is made up of 13 amino acids. With 6 bases clipped from V and 4 bases from J, the junction kept 4 bases outside the gene matches.

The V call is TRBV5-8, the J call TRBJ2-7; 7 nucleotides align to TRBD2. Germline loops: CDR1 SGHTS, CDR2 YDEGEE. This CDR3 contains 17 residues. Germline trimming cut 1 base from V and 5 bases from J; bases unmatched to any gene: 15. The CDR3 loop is CASSLRIGEGGRNEQYF. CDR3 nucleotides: TGTGCCAGCAGCTTGAGGATCGGGGAGGGCGGTAGGAACGAGCAGTACTTC.

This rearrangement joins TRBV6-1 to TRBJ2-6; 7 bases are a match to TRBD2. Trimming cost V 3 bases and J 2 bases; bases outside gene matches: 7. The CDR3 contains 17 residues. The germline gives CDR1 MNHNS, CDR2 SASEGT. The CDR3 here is CASSDRGRWAGANVLTF. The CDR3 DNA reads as TGTGCCAGCAGTGATCGCGGGAGATGGGCTGGGGCCAACGTCCTGACTTTC.

The CDR3 nucleotides read TGTGCCAGCAGCCAGTGGGGCACTGAAGCTTTCTTT. Encoded protein: CASSQWGTEAFF. The chain combines TRBV14 with TRBJ1-1; no clear D gene. The CDR3 covers 12 residues. V was pared by 3 bases and J by 4 bases, with 6 bases between. CDR1 is SGHDN and CDR2 is FVKESK in the germline V gene.